This T cell receptor (beta chain) was captured by sequencing in a study of blood T cell repertoires in COVID-19. In the study overall: Donors in the United States, Italy and Spain gave samples during acute or convalescent COVID-19. T cells, B-cell-depleted T cells, or PBMCs provided the cDNA or gDNA that served as material.

Measured with immunoSEQ multiplex PCR; TCRdb has only the in-frame clones, and not every one. This table has hundreds of thousands of clones, 65% to 90% appearing once. Trimming removed 1 base from V and 0 bases from J; junction bases left unmatched: 2. The CDR3 sequence is 16 residues long. The germline V gene has CDR1 LGHNA and CDR2 YNFKEQ. Cohort allocation depended upon clinical history that participants reported. The sample consisted of PBMCs or T cells enriched from blood (not recorded which). This receptor was taken from a woman between 45 and 60 years old with acute COVID-19. This rearrangement joins TRBV4-2 to TRBJ2-7, with 11 nucleotides matching TRBD1. The CDR3 spells CASSQAGTGGSYEQYF. The CDR3 DNA reads TGTGCCAGCAGCCAAGCGGGGACAGGGGGCTCCTACGAGCAGTACTTC.